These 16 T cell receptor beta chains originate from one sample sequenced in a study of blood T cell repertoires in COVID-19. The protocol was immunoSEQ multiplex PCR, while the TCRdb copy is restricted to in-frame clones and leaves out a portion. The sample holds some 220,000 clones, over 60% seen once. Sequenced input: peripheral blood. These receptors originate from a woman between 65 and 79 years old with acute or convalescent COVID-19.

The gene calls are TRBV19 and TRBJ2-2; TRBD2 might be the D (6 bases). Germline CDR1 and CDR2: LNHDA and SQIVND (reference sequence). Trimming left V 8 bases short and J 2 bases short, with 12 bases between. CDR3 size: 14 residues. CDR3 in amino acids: CASGRTPNTGELFF. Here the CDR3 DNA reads TGTGCCAGTGGGAGGACCCCCAACACCGGGGAGCTGTTTTTT.

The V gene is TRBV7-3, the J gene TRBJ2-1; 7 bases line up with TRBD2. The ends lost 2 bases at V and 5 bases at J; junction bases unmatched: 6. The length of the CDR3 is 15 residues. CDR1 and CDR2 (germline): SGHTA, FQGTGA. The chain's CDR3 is CASSLQRGRNNEQFF. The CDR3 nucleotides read TGTGCCAGCAGCTTACAGCGGGGACGAAACAATGAGCAGTTCTTC.

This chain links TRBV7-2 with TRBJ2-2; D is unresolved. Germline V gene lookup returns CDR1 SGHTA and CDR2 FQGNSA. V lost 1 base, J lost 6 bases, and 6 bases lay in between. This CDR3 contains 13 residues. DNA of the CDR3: TGTGCCAGCAGCTTAGACAGAGCCGGGGAGCTGTTTTTT. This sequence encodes CASSLDRAGELFF.

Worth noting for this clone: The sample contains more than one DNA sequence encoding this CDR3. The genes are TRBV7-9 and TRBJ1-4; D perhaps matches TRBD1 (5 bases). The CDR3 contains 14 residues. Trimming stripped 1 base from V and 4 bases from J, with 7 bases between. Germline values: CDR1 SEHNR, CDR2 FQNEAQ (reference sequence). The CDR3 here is CASSLGGGNEKLFF. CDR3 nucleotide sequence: TGTGCCAGCAGCTTAGGCGGGGGTAATGAAAAACTGTTTTTT.

The DNA of the CDR3 is TGTGCCAGCAGTTACACGAGAGGCTATGGCTACACCTTC. Residues: CASSYTRGYGYTF. The chain has TRBV6-5 and TRBJ1-2; D remains unclear. Trimming took off 2 bases at V and 4 bases at J, with 8 bases between the two ends. Germline V gene sequence: CDR1 MNHEY, CDR2 SVGAGI. The CDR3 contains 13 residues.

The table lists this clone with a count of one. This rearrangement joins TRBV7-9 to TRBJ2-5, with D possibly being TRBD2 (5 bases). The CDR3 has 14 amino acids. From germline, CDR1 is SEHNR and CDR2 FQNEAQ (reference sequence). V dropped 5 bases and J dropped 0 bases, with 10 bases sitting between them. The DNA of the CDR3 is TGTGCCAGCAGCGCCCGCGGGTACCAAGAGACCCAGTACTTC. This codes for CASSARGYQETQYF.

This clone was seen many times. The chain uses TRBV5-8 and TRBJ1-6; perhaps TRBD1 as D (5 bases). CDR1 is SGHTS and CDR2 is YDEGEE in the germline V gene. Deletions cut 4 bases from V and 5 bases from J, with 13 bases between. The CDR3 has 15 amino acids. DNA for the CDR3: TGTGCCAGCAGCCCCCGGACACCCAATAATTCACCCCTCCACTTT. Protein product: CASSPRTPNNSPLHF.

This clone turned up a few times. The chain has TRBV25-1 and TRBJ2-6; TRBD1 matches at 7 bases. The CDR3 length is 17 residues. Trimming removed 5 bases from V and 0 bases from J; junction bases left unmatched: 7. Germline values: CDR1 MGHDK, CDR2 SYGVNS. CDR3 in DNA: TGTGCCAGCAGTCATTCGGGACAGCTCTCTGGGGCCAACGTCCTGACTTTC. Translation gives CASSHSGQLSGANVLTF.

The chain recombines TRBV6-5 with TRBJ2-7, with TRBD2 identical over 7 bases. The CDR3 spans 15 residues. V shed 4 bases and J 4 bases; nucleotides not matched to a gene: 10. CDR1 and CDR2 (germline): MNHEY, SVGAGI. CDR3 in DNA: TGTGCCAGCAGTTCTTCACTAGCGCAGGATTACGAGCAGTACTTC. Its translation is CASSSSLAQDYEQYF.

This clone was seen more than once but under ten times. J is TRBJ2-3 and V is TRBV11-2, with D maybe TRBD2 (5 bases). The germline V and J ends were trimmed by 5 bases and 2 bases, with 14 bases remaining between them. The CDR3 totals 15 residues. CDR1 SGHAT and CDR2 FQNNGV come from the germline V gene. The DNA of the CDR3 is TGTGCCAGCAGCCCGACGCCGGACTTCACAGATACGCAGTATTTT. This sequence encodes CASSPTPDFTDTQYF.

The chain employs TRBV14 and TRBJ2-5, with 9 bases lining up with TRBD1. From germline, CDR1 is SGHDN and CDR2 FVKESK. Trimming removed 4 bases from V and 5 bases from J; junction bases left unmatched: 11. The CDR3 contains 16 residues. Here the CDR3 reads CASSRLPGQGHETQYF. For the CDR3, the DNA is TGTGCCAGCAGCCGACTACCGGGACAGGGACACGAGACCCAGTACTTC.

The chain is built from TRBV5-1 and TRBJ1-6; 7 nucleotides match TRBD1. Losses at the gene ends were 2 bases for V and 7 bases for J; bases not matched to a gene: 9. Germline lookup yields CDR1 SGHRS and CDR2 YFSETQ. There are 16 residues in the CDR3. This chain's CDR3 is CASSFGAGQMNSPLHF. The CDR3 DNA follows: TGCGCCAGCAGCTTTGGGGCGGGACAGATGAATTCACCCCTCCACTTT.

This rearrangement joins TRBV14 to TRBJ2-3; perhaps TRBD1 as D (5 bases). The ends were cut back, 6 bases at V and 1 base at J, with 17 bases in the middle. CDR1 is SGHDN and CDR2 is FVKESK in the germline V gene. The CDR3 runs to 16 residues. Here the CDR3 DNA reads TGTGCCAGCAGTAACATGGAAGGGGTGGGCACAGATACGCAGTATTTT. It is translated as CASSNMEGVGTDTQYF.

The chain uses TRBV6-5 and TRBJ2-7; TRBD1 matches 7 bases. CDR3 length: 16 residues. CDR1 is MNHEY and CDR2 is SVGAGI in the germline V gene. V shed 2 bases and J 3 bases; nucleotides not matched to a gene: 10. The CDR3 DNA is TGTGCCAGCAGTTACAACCCCGGGACAGTGTACTACGAGCAGTACGTC. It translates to CASSYNPGTVYYEQYV.

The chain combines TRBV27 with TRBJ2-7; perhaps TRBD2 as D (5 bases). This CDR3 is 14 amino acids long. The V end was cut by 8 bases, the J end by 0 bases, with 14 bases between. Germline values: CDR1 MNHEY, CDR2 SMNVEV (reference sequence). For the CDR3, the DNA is TGTGCCAGCGGACGGGGTACCGGCTCCTACGAGCAGTACTTC. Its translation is CASGRGTGSYEQYF.

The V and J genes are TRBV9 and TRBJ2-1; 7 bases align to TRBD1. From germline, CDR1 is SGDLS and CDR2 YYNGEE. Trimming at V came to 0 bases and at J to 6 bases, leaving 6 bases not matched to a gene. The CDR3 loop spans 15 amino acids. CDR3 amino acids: CASSVEGAGRNEQFF. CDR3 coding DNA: TGTGCCAGCAGCGTAGAGGGGGCAGGGCGCAATGAGCAGTTCTTC.